This is a list of T cell receptor beta chains from one sample in a study of shared clonotypes between healthy human individuals. Produced via immunoSEQ multiplex PCR; TCRdb's table is partial and in-frame only. The data hold about 1 million clones, with about 75% observed a single time. What was sequenced was memory CD4+ T cells sorted from blood. The receptor set was obtained from a man aged 18-30 years in good health. CDR3s include the opening cysteine and the closing phenylalanine or tryptophan.

v_call	j_call	cdr3_aa
TRBV9	TRBJ1-6	CASSVNWESPLHF
TRBV11-3	TRBJ1-1	CASSFWPGQAFF
TRBV5-6	TRBJ2-4	CASSLRTGGQSKNIQYF
TRBV28	TRBJ1-6	CASSNPNSPLHF
TRBV19	TRBJ2-7	CASSLGGTGGPYEQYF
TRBV6-5	TRBJ1-1	CASRRSGGIGTEAFF
TRBV27	TRBJ1-2	CASSPRDRGNYGYTF
TRBV27	TRBJ2-3	CASSDSAGGLTDTQYF
TRBV18	TRBJ2-4	CASSPEKSLAWAKNIQYF
TRBV30	TRBJ2-3	CAWTGGLVVDSTDTQYF
TRBV28	TRBJ2-7	CASSSSPGTGDSYEQYF
TRBV7-2	TRBJ2-5	CASSLGDREPETQYF
TRBV7-2	TRBJ1-5	CASSPDRNQPQHF
TRBV16	TRBJ2-2	CASSPPGQGNTGELFF
TRBV5-5	TRBJ2-1	CASSIQPSSYNEQFF
TRBV2	TRBJ2-7	CASRVGDISYEQYF
TRBV6-5	NA	CASSASPGPYEQYF
TRBV5-4	TRBJ2-6	CASSLVRPGAGANVLTF
TRBV5-1	TRBJ2-5	CASSLTSGGRETQYF
TRBV5-1	TRBJ2-7	CASSLGGRASYEQYF